A selection of T cell receptor beta chains follows, all from one sample in a study of cytomegalovirus exposure and HLA in healthy donors. The method was immunoSEQ multiplex PCR; TCRdb's version includes in-frame clones alone and lacks a portion of them. Of fewer than 250,000 clones in the sample, over 70% were seen once. Specimen: PBMCs. The receptors were gathered from a woman younger than 35 in good health and CMV-seronegative. Both conserved end residues are part of each CDR3. Each record gives: J gene, V gene, CDR3 length, D gene, CDR3 protein, CDR3 DNA. The D gene is left open where the match is weak.

TRBJ2-3 | TRBV10-1 | 17 | TRBD2 | CASSDIAGGRDTDTQYF | TGCGCCAGCAGTGATATTGCGGGAGGGCGGGATACAGATACGCAGTATTTT
TRBJ2-3 | TRBV10-3 | 14 | NA | CAISDDSPPDTQYF | TGTGCCATCAGTGATGATAGCCCCCCAGATACGCAGTATTTT
TRBJ1-2 | TRBV5-6 | 12 | NA | CASSLFRGGYTF | TGTGCCAGCAGCTTGTTCCGAGGTGGCTACACCTTC
TRBJ1-1 | TRBV5-4 | 17 | TRBD1 | CASSRGTGGSVNTEAFF | TGTGCCAGCAGCAGAGGGACAGGGGGCTCGGTCAACACTGAAGCTTTCTTT
TRBJ2-5 | TRBV29-1 | 14 | NA | CSVEVGAFLETQYF | TGCAGCGTTGAAGTGGGGGCTTTTTTAGAGACCCAGTACTTC
TRBJ1-4 | TRBV4-1 | 18 | NA | CASSRPLLGARTNEKLFF | TGCGCCAGCAGCCGACCCCTCCTGGGGGCACGGACTAATGAAAAACTGTTTTTT
TRBJ2-3 | TRBV27 | 20 | TRBD2 | CASSLTPPGLAGYGTDTQYF | TGTGCCAGCAGTTTAACGCCCCCGGGACTAGCGGGGTACGGGACAGATACGCAGTATTTT
TRBJ1-5 | TRBV19 | 12 | NA | CASSTVNQPQHF | TGTGCCAGTAGTACTGTAAATCAGCCCCAGCATTTT
TRBJ2-2 | TRBV18 | 16 | TRBD2 | CASSPPGTRNTGELFF | TGTGCCAGCTCACCACCTGGGACTAGAAACACCGGGGAGCTGTTTTTT
TRBJ1-2 | TRBV29-1 | 11 | NA | CSVPWQPGYTF | TGCAGCGTCCCATGGCAACCTGGCTACACCTTC
TRBJ2-7 | TRBV19 | 16 | TRBD2 | CASSPVTSGQYYEQYF | TGTGCCAGTAGTCCCGTGACTAGCGGGCAATACTACGAGCAGTACTTC
TRBJ1-2 | TRBV29-1 | 14 | TRBD1 | CSVARTGSIYGYTF | TGCAGCGTGGCCCGGACAGGGTCGATCTATGGCTACACCTTC